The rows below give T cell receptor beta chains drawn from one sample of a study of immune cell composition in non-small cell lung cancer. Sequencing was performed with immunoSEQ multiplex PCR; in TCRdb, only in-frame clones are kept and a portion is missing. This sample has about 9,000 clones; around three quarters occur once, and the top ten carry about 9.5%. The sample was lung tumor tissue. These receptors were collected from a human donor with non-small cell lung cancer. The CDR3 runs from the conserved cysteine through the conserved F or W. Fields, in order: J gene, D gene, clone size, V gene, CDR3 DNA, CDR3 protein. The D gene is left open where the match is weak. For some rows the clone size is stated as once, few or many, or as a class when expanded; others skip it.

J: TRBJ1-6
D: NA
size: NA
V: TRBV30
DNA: TGTGCCTGGAGTAGCTCGGGACGCTTAACAAATTCACCCCTCCACTTT
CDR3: CAWSSSGRLTNSPLHF

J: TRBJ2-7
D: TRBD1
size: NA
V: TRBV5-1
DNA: TGCGCCAGCAGCTCGACAGGGGGGACCTACGAGCAGTACTTC
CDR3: CASSSTGGTYEQYF

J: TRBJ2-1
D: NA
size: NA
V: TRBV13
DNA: TGTGCCAGCAGCTTCGAAGGGTCCTACAATGAGCAGTTCTTC
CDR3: CASSFEGSYNEQFF

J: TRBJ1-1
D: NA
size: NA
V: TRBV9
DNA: TGTGCCAGCAGCGTTGCCCCACGCGGAACTGAAGCTTTCTTT
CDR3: CASSVAPRGTEAFF

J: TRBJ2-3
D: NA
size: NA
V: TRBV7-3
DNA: TGTGCCAGCAGCCCAGGTCTGGGGTCAGATACGCAGTATTTT
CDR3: CASSPGLGSDTQYF

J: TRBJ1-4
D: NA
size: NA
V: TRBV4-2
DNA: TGTGCCAGCAGCTTGGACGTCAATGAAAAACTGTTTTTT
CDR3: CASSLDVNEKLFF

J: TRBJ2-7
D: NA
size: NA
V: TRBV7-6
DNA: TGTGCCAGCAGCTTAGGACAGAACTACGAGCAGTACTTC
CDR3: CASSLGQNYEQYF

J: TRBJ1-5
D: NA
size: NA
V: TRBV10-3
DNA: TGTGCCCCCCTGACCGGGGGAAGCAATCAGCCCCAGCATTTT
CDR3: CAPLTGGSNQPQHF

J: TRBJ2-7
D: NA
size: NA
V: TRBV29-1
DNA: TGCAGCGGCGGGACGACCTACGAGCAGTACTTC
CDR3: CSGGTTYEQYF

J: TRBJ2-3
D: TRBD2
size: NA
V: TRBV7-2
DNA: TGTGCCAGCAGCGCGCGGGGGGCGGGCACAGATACGCAGTATTTT
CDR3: CASSARGAGTDTQYF

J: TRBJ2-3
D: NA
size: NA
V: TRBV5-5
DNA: TGTGCCAGCAGCTTGCCCGGTGGAAATACGCAGTATTTT
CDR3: CASSLPGGNTQYF

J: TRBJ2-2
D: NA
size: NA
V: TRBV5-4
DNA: TGTGCCAGCAGCTTTGGACACCCCGAGTCCACCGGGGAGCTGTTTTTT
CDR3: CASSFGHPESTGELFF

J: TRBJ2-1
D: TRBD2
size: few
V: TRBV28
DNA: TGTGCCAGCAGTTTATACGGGGCGGGACTAGCGGACAATGAGCAGTTCTTC
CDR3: CASSLYGAGLADNEQFF

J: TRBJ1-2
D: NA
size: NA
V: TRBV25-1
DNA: TGTGCCAGCAGTGTCCAACAGGGACGTGGCTACACCTTC
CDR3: CASSVQQGRGYTF

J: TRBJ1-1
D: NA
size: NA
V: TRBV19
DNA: TGTGCCAGTAGCCCAATCGCGGGGGCAAGCACTGAAGCTTTCTTT
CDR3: CASSPIAGASTEAFF

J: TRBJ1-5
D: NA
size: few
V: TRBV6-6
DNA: TGTGCCAGCACGGTGAGGGGGGATCAGCCCCAGCATTTT
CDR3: CASTVRGDQPQHF

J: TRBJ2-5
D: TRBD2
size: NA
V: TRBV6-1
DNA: TGTGCCAGCAGTCTGAGGGAGGGGCAAGAGACCCAGTACTTC
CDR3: CASSLREGQETQYF

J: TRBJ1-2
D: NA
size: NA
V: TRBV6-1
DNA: TGTGCCAGCGGCGTGGACGGATACTATGGCTACACCTTC
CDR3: CASGVDGYYGYTF

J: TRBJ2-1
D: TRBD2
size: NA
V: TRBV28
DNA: TGTGCCAGCAGCCGGGGGGGCCGCAATGAGCAGTTCTTC
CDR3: CASSRGGRNEQFF

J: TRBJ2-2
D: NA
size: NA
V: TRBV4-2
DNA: TGTGCCACGGGCAAGGGGGGTACCGGGGAGCTGTTTTTT
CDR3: CATGKGGTGELFF

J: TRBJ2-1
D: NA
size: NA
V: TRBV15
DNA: TGTGCCACCAGTCCTAGGCTATACAATGAGCAGTTCTTC
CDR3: CATSPRLYNEQFF

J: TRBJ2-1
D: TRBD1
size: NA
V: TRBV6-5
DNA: TGTGCCAGCAGCCCGGGACAGGGGGGTCGTGAGCAGTTCTTC
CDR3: CASSPGQGGREQFF

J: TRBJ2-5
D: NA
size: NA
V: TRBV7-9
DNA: TGTGCCAGCAGCCACCCGGGACTTCAAGAGACCCAGTACTTC
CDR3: CASSHPGLQETQYF

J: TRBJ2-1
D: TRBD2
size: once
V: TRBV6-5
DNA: TGTGCCAGCGGGCGGGAGCTCTACAATGAGCAGTTCTTC
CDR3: CASGRELYNEQFF

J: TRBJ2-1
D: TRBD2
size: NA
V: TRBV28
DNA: TGTGCCAGCAGCCCGGGAGGCCCACACTACAATGAGCAGTTCTTC
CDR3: CASSPGGPHYNEQFF

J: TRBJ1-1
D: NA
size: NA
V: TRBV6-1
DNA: TGTGCCAGCAGTGACCCGGGTCTTTACACTGAAGCTTTCTTT
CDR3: CASSDPGLYTEAFF

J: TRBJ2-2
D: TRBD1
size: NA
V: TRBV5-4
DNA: TGTGCCAGCAGTCTCCGGGACAGGGGGAGCGGGGAGCTGTTTTTT
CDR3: CASSLRDRGSGELFF